The 24 T cell receptor beta chains below all came from one sample that was sequenced in a study of molecular identifiers for immune sequencing clone quantification. TCRdb itself ran the PCR reads through MiXCR, one entry per CDR3 protein. The table has some 320,000 distinct CDR3 sequences, around 21% seen once; the top ten hold 0.81%. The sequencing sample was made of naive CD8+ T cells from blood, with Jurkat cell RNA spiked in. The subset denotes: FACS-sorted CD8+CD4-CCR7+CD45RA+ naive T cells. The source is a human donor in good health. Some libraries in this study had Jurkat cell RNA spiked in.

There are many counts of this clonotype. The rearrangement joins TRBV4-1 to TRBJ2-5; no clear D gene. The CDR3 is made up of 17 amino acids. CDR1 and CDR2 from the germline V gene are MGHRA and YSYEKL. Trimming stripped 0 bases from V and 5 bases from J, with 19 bases between. The CDR3 DNA follows: TGCGCCAGCAGCCAAGATCCCCAGGATAACTACGTTGAGACCCAGTACTTC. It specifies CASSQDPQDNYVETQYF.

To note about this clonotype: No conserved phenylalanine or tryptophan is present at the end of the CDR3, so a read error is the likely explanation. This rearrangement joins TRBV7-6 to TRBJ2-3, with D uncertain. Germline assignment: CDR1 SGHVS and CDR2 FNYEAQ. The CDR3 is 14 amino acids. This CDR3 reads CASSPRAMADTQYS. The CDR3 coding sequence is TGCGCCAGCAGCCCTCGTGCGATGGCAGATACGCAGTATTCT.

In its sample, this clonotype was seen many times. This chain connects TRBV7-9 to TRBJ2-7; D call uncertain. The CDR3 loop spans 15 amino acids. The germline gives CDR1 SEHNR, CDR2 FQNEAQ (reference sequence). V dropped 5 bases and J dropped 5 bases, with 19 bases sitting between them. The CDR3 region has the DNA TGTGCCAGCAGCACCGGTCCGGGTAATTGGGACGAGCAGTACTTC. This encodes CASSTGPGNWDEQYF.

A word on this clonotype: Compared with germline, one end of the junction differs, possibly owing to a read error. This chain joins TRBV6-2 or TRBV6-3 and TRBJ2-6; a weak D match, TRBD1 (5 bases). Germline lookup yields CDR1 MNHEY and CDR2 SVGEGT. CDR3 length equals 18 residues. CDR3 DNA sequence: TGTGCCAGCAGTCCCGACCTTGTTCCGTTCTCTGGGGCCAACGTCCCGACTTTC. It is translated as CASSPDLVPFSGANVPTF.

This clonotype showed up just a few times. The gene calls are TRBV30 and TRBJ2-7; TRBD1 aligns across 9 bases. The trim removed 5 bases at V and 9 bases at J, leaving 11 bases unmatched. This CDR3 is built from 13 residues. Germline-derived CDR1 and CDR2 are GTSNPN and SVGIG (reference sequence). Here the CDR3 DNA reads TGTGCCTGGGAAGACAGGGGGGTACGAGTGCAGTACTTC. This sequence encodes CAWEDRGVRVQYF.

This clonotype was observed a handful of times. J is TRBJ2-7 and V is TRBV20-1, with 9 positions matching TRBD2. Germline lookup yields CDR1 DFQATT and CDR2 SNEGSKA (reference sequence). The trim removed 0 bases at V and 0 bases at J, leaving 6 bases unmatched. The CDR3 extends over 16 amino acids. CDR3 residues: CSARDLSGGSSYEQYF. CDR3 DNA: TGCAGTGCTAGAGACCTTAGCGGGGGAAGCTCCTACGAGCAGTACTTC.

This clonotype was observed at least ten times. This rearrangement joins TRBV7-8 to TRBJ1-5; D not resolved. Germline CDR1 is SGHVS and CDR2 is FQNEAQ. Trimming left V 1 base short and J 3 bases short, with 7 bases between. The CDR3 is 14 residues long. The CDR3 reads CASSLVDHNQPQHF. Here the CDR3 DNA reads TGTGCCAGCAGCTTAGTTGACCACAATCAGCCCCAGCATTTT.

The chain's CDR3 is CASSHTSGGAGEQYF. The CDR3 region has the DNA TGTGCCAGCAGCCACACTAGCGGGGGGGCGGGGGAGCAGTACTTC. The rearrangement joins TRBV7-2 to TRBJ2-7; 13 bases agree with TRBD2. CDR1 and CDR2 from the germline V gene are SGHTA and FQGNSA. This CDR3 has 15 residues. Trimming at V came to 5 bases and at J to 7 bases, leaving 8 bases not matched to a gene. Full variable domain (rest looked up from reference TRBV7-2 and TRBJ2-7): GAGVSQSPSNKVTEKGKDVELRCDPISGHTALYWYRQSLGQGLEFLIYFQGNSAPDKSGLPSDRFSAERTGGSVSTLTIQRTQQEDSAVYLCASSHTSGGAGEQYFGPGTRLTVT.

The J gene is TRBJ2-7, the V gene TRBV4-1, with TRBD1 matching 7 bases. The germline V gene encodes CDR1 MGHRA and CDR2 YSYEKL. Unmatched junction bases numbered 7, after V lost 5 bases and J lost 3 bases. The CDR3 has 14 amino acids. DNA of the CDR3: TGCGCCAGCAGCTACCGGGACAGCAACTACGAGCAGTACTTC. It translates to CASSYRDSNYEQYF.

In its sample, this clonotype was seen many times. The chain recombines TRBV12-3 or TRBV12-4 with TRBJ1-4, with 7 bases lining up with TRBD1. Trimming cost V 6 bases and J 8 bases; bases outside gene matches: 6. The CDR3 spans 13 residues. CDR3 residues: CASRTGLREKLFF. The CDR3 nucleotides read TGTGCCAGCAGGACAGGGCTAAGGGAAAAACTGTTTTTT.

This clonotype was seen repeatedly, ten times or more. The rearrangement uses TRBV6-2 or TRBV6-3 and TRBJ2-3, with 8 bases matching TRBD2. V lost 4 bases and J lost 2; bases outside the gene matches: 8. CDR1 MNHEY and CDR2 SVGEGT come from the germline V gene. The CDR3 runs to 16 residues. The CDR3 coding sequence is TGTGCCAGCAGTTCCCTCGCCGGGGGGGCCACAGATACGCAGTATTTT. Translating gives CASSSLAGGATDTQYF.

This clonotype showed up many times. This chain joins TRBV7-2 and TRBJ2-1; a weak D match, TRBD2 (6 bases). In germline, CDR1 is SGHTA, CDR2 FQGNSA. Trimming took 5 bases from V and 0 from J, leaving 11 bases between them. The CDR3 is 15 residues long. This CDR3 is CASSPLGGSYNEQFF. In DNA, the CDR3 is TGTGCCAGCAGCCCCCTGGGAGGCTCCTACAATGAGCAGTTCTTC.

This clonotype was recorded at least ten times. This chain uses TRBV6-2 or TRBV6-3 with TRBJ2-7; D call uncertain. This CDR3 contains 14 residues. V shed 8 bases and J shed 2 bases, with 16 bases lying between them. Germline CDR1 is MNHEY and CDR2 is SVGEGT. The CDR3 nucleotides read TGTGCCAGCGCCGTAGACGTCTCCCCCTACGAGCAGTACTTC. It codes for CASAVDVSPYEQYF.

This clonotype occurred many times. This chain connects TRBV12-3 or TRBV12-4 to TRBJ2-5; weak D call: TRBD2 (5 bases). This CDR3 contains 14 residues. With 3 bases removed from V and 2 bases from J, the gap between germline ends came to 10 bases. Here the CDR3 DNA reads TGTGCCAGCAGTTTCGCGGGCGGTCAAGAGACCCAGTACTTC. This codes for CASSFAGGQETQYF.

With respect to this clonotype: A read error may be the cause here, since a much bigger clone is one base away. This chain joins TRBV20-1 and TRBJ2-7, with TRBD2 matching 13 bases. The V gene's germline CDR1 is DFQATT and CDR2 SNEGSKA (reference sequence). The CDR3 runs 13 residues. The CDR3 nucleotides read TGCGGTGCTCTGACTAGCGGGAGGTACGAGCAGTACTTC. Translating gives CGALTSGRYEQYF.

A few counts support this clonotype. V usage is TRBV6-4 and J usage is TRBJ2-6; D gene uncertain. Trimming cost V 3 bases and J 0 bases, with 9 bases left between them. The germline CDR1 and CDR2 sequences are MRHNA and SNTAGT. The CDR3 has 16 amino acids. The CDR3 protein is CASSEVAYSGANVLTF. The CDR3 DNA is TGTGCCAGCAGTGAGGTGGCTTACTCTGGGGCCAACGTCCTGACTTTC.

This clonotype was seen ten or more times. This rearrangement joins TRBV6-5 to TRBJ2-3, with TRBD2 matching over 7 bases. Germline CDR1 is MNHEY and CDR2 is SVGAGI. The CDR3 runs 15 residues. The V segment lost 1 base and the J segment 4 bases; nucleotides outside the gene matches: 5. The CDR3 DNA reads as TGTGCCAGCAGTTACTTGGGGCGGGAGTCAGATACGCAGTATTTT. Translation: CASSYLGRESDTQYF.

Only one count was recorded for this clonotype. One base away lies a much larger clone, so this may be a sequencing read error. The genes are TRBV20-1 and TRBJ2-7, with 8 bases identical to TRBD2. Germline lookup yields CDR1 DFQATT and CDR2 SNEGSKA (reference sequence). The CDR3 contains 13 residues. The CDR3 region is CSADPTSAYGQYF. CDR3 DNA: TGCAGTGCTGACCCGACTAGCGCCTACGGGCAGTACTTC.

The J gene is TRBJ2-7, the V gene TRBV5-8, with a weak D call TRBD2 (5 bases). The CDR3 totals 14 residues. Between the trimmed V and J ends, which lost 5 bases and 2 bases, there was a span of 14 bases. Germline-derived CDR1 and CDR2 are SGHTS and YDEGEE. The CDR3 sequence is CASRVPGNPYEQYF. In DNA form, the CDR3 reads TGTGCCAGCAGGGTTCCCGGGAACCCCTACGAGCAGTACTTC.

Concerning this clonotype: A much larger clone lies a single base off, so this may be a read error. The chain carries TRBV6-5 and TRBJ1-1; no reliable D call. Germline V lookup: CDR1 MNHEY, CDR2 SVGAGI. V shed 5 bases and J shed 4 bases, with 11 bases lying between them. CDR3 length: 13 residues. The CDR3 nucleotides read TGTGCCAGCAGTGAGTCAGCGAGCACTGAAGCTTTCTTT. Its protein product is CASSESASTEAFF.

This clonotype has ten or more counts. The gene calls are TRBV2 and TRBJ1-1, with TRBD1 matching over 7 bases. The CDR3 totals 13 residues. Germline V gene lookup returns CDR1 SNHLY and CDR2 FYNNEI. V lost 3 bases, J lost 4 bases, and 2 bases stayed unmatched. The CDR3: CASSDAGGTEAFF. CDR3 nucleotides: TGTGCCAGCAGTGATGCAGGGGGCACTGAAGCTTTCTTT.

This clonotype was seen a handful of times. The chain is built from TRBV28 and TRBJ1-2; 12 positions match TRBD1. There are 17 residues in the CDR3. From germline, CDR1 is MDHEN and CDR2 SYDVKM. The junction had 9 bases not matched to a gene; V was cut back by 4 bases and J by 3 bases. The DNA for the CDR3 is TGTGCCAGCAGTTACACGGGACAGGGGGCCCTCTACTATGGCTACACCTTC. This sequence encodes CASSYTGQGALYYGYTF.

This rearrangement joins TRBV30 to TRBJ1-6; perhaps TRBD1 as D (5 bases). The CDR3 runs 15 residues. CDR1 and CDR2 from the germline V gene are GTSNPN and SVGIG (reference sequence). V was shortened by 1 base and J by 7 bases, with 14 bases between the two germline ends. Here the CDR3 DNA reads TGTGCCTGGAGTGGAACCGGGGCAGGGAATTCACCCCTCCACTTT. Its translation is CAWSGTGAGNSPLHF.

The chain links TRBV7-9 to TRBJ1-4; D remains ambiguous. Deletions cut 8 bases from V and 9 bases from J, with 16 bases between. CDR3 length equals 13 residues. The germline gives CDR1 SEHNR, CDR2 FQNEAQ (reference sequence). In nucleotides, the CDR3 is TGTGCCAGCGGAAGCTGGGAAAATAAAAAACTGTTTTTT. Its protein is CASGSWENKKLFF. Combining the CDR3 with reference TRBV7-9 and TRBJ1-4 gives the whole variable domain DTGVSQNPRHKITKRGQNVTFRCDPISEHNRLYWYRQTLGQGPEFLTYFQNEAQLEKSRLLSDRFSAERPKGSFSTLEIQRTEQGDSAMYLCASGSWENKKLFFGSGTQLSVL.